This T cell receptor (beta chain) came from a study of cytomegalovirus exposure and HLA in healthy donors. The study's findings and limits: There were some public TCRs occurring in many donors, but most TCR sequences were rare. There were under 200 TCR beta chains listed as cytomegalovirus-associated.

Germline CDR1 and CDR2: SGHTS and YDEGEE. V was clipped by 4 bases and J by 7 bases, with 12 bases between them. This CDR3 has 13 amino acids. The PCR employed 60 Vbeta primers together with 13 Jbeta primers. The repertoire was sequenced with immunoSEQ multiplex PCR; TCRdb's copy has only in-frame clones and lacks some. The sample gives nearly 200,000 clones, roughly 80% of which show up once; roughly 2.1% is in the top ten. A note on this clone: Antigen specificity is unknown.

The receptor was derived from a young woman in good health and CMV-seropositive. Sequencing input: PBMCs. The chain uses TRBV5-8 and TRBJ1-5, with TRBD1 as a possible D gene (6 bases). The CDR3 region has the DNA TGTGCCAGCAGCGCCTACAGGGACCAGCCCCAGCATTTT. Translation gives CASSAYRDQPQHF. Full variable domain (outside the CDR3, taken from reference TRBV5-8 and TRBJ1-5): EAGVTQSPTHLIKTRGQQATLRCSPISGHTSVYWYQQALGLGLQFLLWYDEGEERNRGNFPPRFSGRQFPNYSSELNVNALELEDSALYLCASSAYRDQPQHFGDGTRLSIL.